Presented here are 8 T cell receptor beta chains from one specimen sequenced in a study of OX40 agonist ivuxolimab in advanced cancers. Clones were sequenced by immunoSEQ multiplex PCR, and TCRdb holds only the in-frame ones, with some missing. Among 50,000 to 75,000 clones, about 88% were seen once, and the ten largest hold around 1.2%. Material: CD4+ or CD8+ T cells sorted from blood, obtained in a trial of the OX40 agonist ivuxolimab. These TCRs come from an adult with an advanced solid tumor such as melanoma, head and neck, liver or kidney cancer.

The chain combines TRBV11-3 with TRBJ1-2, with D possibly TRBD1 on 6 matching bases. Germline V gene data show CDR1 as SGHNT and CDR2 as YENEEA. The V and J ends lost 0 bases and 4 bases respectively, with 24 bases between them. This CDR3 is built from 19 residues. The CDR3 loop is CASSLDLNGGKDLIYGYTF. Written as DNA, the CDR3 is TGTGCCAGCAGCTTAGATCTAAATGGGGGCAAGGATCTAATCTATGGCTACACCTTC.

The CDR3 here is CASRPPLSGANVLTF. DNA of the CDR3: TGTGCCAGCAGACCCCCTTTGTCTGGGGCCAACGTCCTGACTTTC. This chain connects TRBV6-5 to TRBJ2-6; no reliable D call. Germline assignment: CDR1 MNHEY and CDR2 SVGAGI. The length of the CDR3 is 15 residues. V shed 6 bases and J shed 1 base, with 10 bases lying between them.

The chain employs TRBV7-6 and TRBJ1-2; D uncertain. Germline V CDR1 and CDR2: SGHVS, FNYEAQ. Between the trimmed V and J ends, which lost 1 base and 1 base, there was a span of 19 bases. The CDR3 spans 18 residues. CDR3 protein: CASSLVTTAGGDNYGYTF. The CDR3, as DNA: TGTGCCAGCAGCTTAGTTACTACCGCGGGCGGAGATAACTATGGCTACACCTTC.

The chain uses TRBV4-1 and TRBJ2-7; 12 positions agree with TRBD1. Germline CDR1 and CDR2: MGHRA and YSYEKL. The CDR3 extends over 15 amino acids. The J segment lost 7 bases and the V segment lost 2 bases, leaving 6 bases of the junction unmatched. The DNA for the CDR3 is TGCGCCAGCAGCCAAACGGGACAGGGGGCGCGTGAGCAGTACTTC. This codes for CASSQTGQGAREQYF.

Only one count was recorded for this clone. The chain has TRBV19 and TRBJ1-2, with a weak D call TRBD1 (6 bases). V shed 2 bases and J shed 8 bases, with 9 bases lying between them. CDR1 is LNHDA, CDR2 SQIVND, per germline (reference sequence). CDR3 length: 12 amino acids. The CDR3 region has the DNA TGTGCCAGTAGTATAAAGGGGGACGGCTACACCTTC. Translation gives CASSIKGDGYTF.

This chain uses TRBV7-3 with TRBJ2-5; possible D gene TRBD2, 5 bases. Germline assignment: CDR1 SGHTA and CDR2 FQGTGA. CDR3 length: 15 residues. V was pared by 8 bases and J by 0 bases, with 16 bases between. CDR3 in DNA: TGTGCCAGCGAGGGAATTAGCCCGTACCAAGAGACCCAGTACTTC. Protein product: CASEGISPYQETQYF.

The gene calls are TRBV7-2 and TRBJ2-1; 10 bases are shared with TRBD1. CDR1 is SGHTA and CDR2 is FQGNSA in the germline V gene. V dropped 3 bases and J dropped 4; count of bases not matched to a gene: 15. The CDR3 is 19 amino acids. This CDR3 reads CASSFRDRGLKLRYNEQFF. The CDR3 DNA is TGTGCCAGCAGCTTCCGAGACAGGGGGCTTAAACTCAGATACAATGAGCAGTTCTTC.

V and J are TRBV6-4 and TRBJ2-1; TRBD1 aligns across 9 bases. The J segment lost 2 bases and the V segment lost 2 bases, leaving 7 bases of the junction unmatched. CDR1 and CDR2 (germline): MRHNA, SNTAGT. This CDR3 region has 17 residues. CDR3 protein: CASSDTRRQGAYNEQFF. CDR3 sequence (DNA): TGTGCCAGCAGTGACACCCGGAGACAGGGGGCCTACAATGAGCAGTTCTTC.